A single sample is the source of the 7 T cell receptor beta chains below, sequenced in a study of shared clonotypes between healthy human individuals. CD45RO-negative, CCR7-positively selected cells formed the naive CD8 fraction, excluding terminally differentiated effector memory CD45RA+ cells. Sequencing used immunoSEQ multiplex PCR; TCRdb keeps in-frame clones, though not all of them. The data hold approximately 2,200,000 clones, with more than 85% observed a single time. What was sequenced was naive CD8+ T cells from PBMCs. These receptors originate from a young man in good health. Some clones in this sample may be carry-over from other donors' samples.

V is TRBV2 and J is TRBJ1-2; a possible D gene is TRBD1 (5 bases). The germline CDR1 and CDR2 sequences are SNHLY and FYNNEI. V lost 3 bases and J lost 5, with 16 bases in between. This CDR3 is 15 amino acids long. As DNA, the CDR3 is TGTGCCAGCAGTGACTGGGGCGGCGGAATTTATGGCTACACCTTC. Translated: CASSDWGGGIYGYTF.

The rearrangement joins TRBV7-8 to TRBJ2-2, with TRBD2 matching over 8 bases. V gave up 4 bases and J gave up 10 bases; unmatched junction bases: 11. Germline-derived CDR1 and CDR2 are SGHVS and FQNEAQ. This CDR3 comprises 15 residues. The CDR3 loop reads CASSSGRGGSEELFF. CDR3 DNA sequence: TGTGCCAGCAGCTCCGGACGGGGGGGAAGTGAGGAGCTGTTTTTT.

V is TRBV4-1 and J is TRBJ2-7; D unresolved. V was shortened by 2 bases and J by 4 bases, with 15 bases between the two germline ends. The CDR3 extends over 15 amino acids. Germline CDR1 MGHRA, CDR2 YSYEKL. CDR3 sequence: CASSQTSTSFYEQYF. The CDR3 DNA sequence: TGCGCCAGCAGCCAAACAAGTACCAGTTTTTACGAGCAGTACTTC.

The chain recombines TRBV11-2 with TRBJ2-3; TRBD2 matches at 9 bases. Trimming at V came to 5 bases and at J to 4 bases, leaving 10 bases not matched to a gene. The CDR3 runs 16 residues. The V gene's germline CDR1 is SGHAT and CDR2 FQNNGV. CDR3 loop: CASSPVSAGGPDTQYF. The CDR3 DNA reads TGTGCCAGCAGCCCGGTTTCGGCGGGAGGGCCAGATACGCAGTATTTT.

V is TRBV7-9 and J is TRBJ1-1; unclear D gene. V was cut by 7 bases and J by 0 bases, with 6 bases left in between. The CDR3 is 12 residues long. CDR1 and CDR2 (germline): SEHNR, FQNEAQ (reference sequence). CDR3 residues: CASTQMNTEAFF. Written as DNA, the CDR3 is TGTGCCAGCACACAAATGAACACTGAAGCTTTCTTT. Full variable domain (outside the CDR3, taken from reference TRBV7-9 and TRBJ1-1): DTGVSQNPRHKITKRGQNVTFRCDPISEHNRLYWYRQTLGQGPEFLTYFQNEAQLEKSRLLSDRFSAERPKGSFSTLEIQRTEQGDSAMYLCASTQMNTEAFFGQGTRLTVV.

This chain links TRBV2 with TRBJ2-7; D call uncertain. V lost 2 bases, J lost 3 bases, and 14 bases lay in between. CDR1 is SNHLY, CDR2 FYNNEI, per germline. The CDR3 is 15 amino acids. For the CDR3, the DNA is TGTGCCAGCAGTGAATTTCAGAAGGCTGACTACGAGCAGTACTTC. It translates to CASSEFQKADYEQYF.

V is TRBV2 and J is TRBJ2-7, with 7 bases identical to TRBD2. In germline, CDR1 is SNHLY, CDR2 FYNNEI. V was clipped by 5 bases and J by 1 base; unmatched bases: 11. This CDR3 comprises 16 residues. This CDR3 reads CASSHSAASGSYEQYF. In nucleotides, the CDR3 is TGTGCCAGCAGTCACAGCGCGGCTAGCGGATCCTACGAGCAGTACTTC.